This record concerns one T cell receptor (beta chain) sequence. TCRdb keeps only in-frame clones here, not all; method: immunoSEQ multiplex PCR. Here the sample spans about 20,000 clones, about 88% being singletons. The data were taken from a study of blood T cell repertoires in COVID-19. Germline CDR1 is LNHDA and CDR2 is SQIVND (reference sequence). Trimming removed 6 bases from V and 1 base from J; junction bases left unmatched: 9. The CDR3 extends over 19 amino acids. The receptor's source is a human donor with active COVID-19. The donor label of this sample is uncertain. This sequence joins TRBV19 and TRBJ2-2, with 15 bases fitting TRBD2. The specimen sequenced was peripheral blood. CDR3 in amino acids: CASRSGRTSGRVNTGELFF. DNA of the CDR3: TGTGCCAGTAGGTCTGGTCGGACTAGCGGGAGGGTGAACACCGGGGAGCTGTTTTTT.